The 20 T cell receptor beta chains below come from one sample, sequenced in a study of cytomegalovirus exposure and HLA in healthy donors. Primers included in the PCR were 60 Vbeta and 13 Jbeta primers. Method: immunoSEQ multiplex PCR; TCRdb's copy keeps in-frame clones and lacks some. The sample has under 200,000 clones, approximately 86% seen once. Sequences were obtained from PBMCs. These receptors were obtained from a woman aged 18-35 years in good health and CMV-seronegative.

This clone was counted only a few times. V usage is TRBV19 and J usage is TRBJ2-6; no clear D. Trimming shortened V by 6 bases and J by 4 bases, and 13 bases separated the two germline ends. The V gene's germline CDR1 is LNHDA and CDR2 SQIVND (reference sequence). The CDR3 has 15 amino acids. CDR3 sequence: CASSYSLGGANVLTF. In DNA, the CDR3 is TGTGCCAGTAGCTACAGTCTCGGCGGGGCCAACGTCCTGACTTTC.

The chain is built from TRBV2 and TRBJ1-2; TRBD1 might be the D (6 bases). CDR3 size: 13 residues. The V gene's germline CDR1 is SNHLY and CDR2 FYNNEI. Trimming took off 7 bases at V and 4 bases at J, with 13 bases between the two ends. The CDR3 protein is CASNVQGTYGYTF. CDR3 bases: TGTGCCAGCAACGTACAGGGTACCTATGGCTACACCTTC.

The chain recombines TRBV7-9 with TRBJ1-1; a weak D match, TRBD1 (5 bases). The V and J ends lost 4 bases and 4 bases respectively, with 13 bases between them. Germline V gives CDR1 SEHNR, CDR2 FQNEAQ (reference sequence). The CDR3 has 14 amino acids. CDR3 amino acids: CASSWGLGGTEAFF. The CDR3 DNA follows: TGTGCCAGCAGCTGGGGATTGGGGGGCACTGAAGCTTTCTTT.

This clone was seen a few times. The chain recombines TRBV6-1 with TRBJ1-5; possibly TRBD1 for D (5 bases). The CDR3 consists of 15 residues. From germline, CDR1 is MNHNS and CDR2 SASEGT. The V gene lost 6 bases and the J gene lost 2 bases, with 14 bases spanning the gap. As DNA, the CDR3 is TGTGCCAGCAGCAGTCAGGGAAGACGCAATCAGCCCCAGCATTTT. This gives the protein CASSSQGRRNQPQHF.

This clone was picked up a small number of times. The chain joins TRBV4-1 to TRBJ2-1; 11 nucleotides agree with TRBD2. Germline CDR1 reads MGHRA; CDR2 reads YSYEKL. J was trimmed by 8 bases and V by 4 bases; bases with no gene match: 7. The CDR3 length is 15 residues. CDR3 in DNA: TGCGCCAGCAGCCCCGGACTAGCGGGTGTTGATGAGCAGTTCTTC. Translated: CASSPGLAGVDEQFF.

The gene calls are TRBV6-5 and TRBJ2-3; 9 positions agree with TRBD1. V lost 5 bases, J lost 9 bases, and 9 bases stayed unmatched. Germline V gives CDR1 MNHEY, CDR2 SVGAGI. This CDR3 is built from 14 residues. CDR3 residues: CASSTDRGIRTQYF. CDR3 DNA sequence: TGTGCCAGCAGTACGGACAGGGGAATAAGGACGCAGTATTTT.

This chain connects TRBV28 to TRBJ1-1, with D perhaps TRBD1 (5 bases). This CDR3 spans 14 amino acids. Germline CDR1 reads MDHEN; CDR2 reads SYDVKM. Trimming stripped 7 bases from V and 1 base from J, with 13 bases between. CDR3 amino acids: CASTLVTGNTEAFF. CDR3 DNA: TGTGCCAGCACCTTAGTCACAGGGAACACTGAAGCTTTCTTT. Looking up the rest from reference TRBV28 and TRBJ1-1 gives the full variable domain: DVKVTQSSRYLVKRTGEKVFLECVQDMDHENMFWYRQDPGLGLRLIYFSYDVKMKEKGDIPEGYSVSREKKERFSLILESASTNQTSMYLCASTLVTGNTEAFFGQGTRLTVV.

This clone appeared once. This chain links TRBV29-1 with TRBJ2-5; D is undetermined. The CDR3 is 15 amino acids. Germline V gene data show CDR1 as SQVTM and CDR2 as ANQGSEA. V dropped 1 base and J dropped 3 bases, with 15 bases sitting between them. The DNA of the CDR3 is TGCAGCGTTGAAGGATTAGGCGGCCTCAAAGAGACCCAGTACTTC. Residues: CSVEGLGGLKETQYF.

This chain connects TRBV4-1 to TRBJ1-4; TRBD1 matches 7 bases. CDR1 MGHRA and CDR2 YSYEKL come from the germline V gene. The CDR3 consists of 15 residues. J gave up 2 bases and V 5 bases, and 5 bases lay outside the gene matches. CDR3 amino acids: CASSLPTGTNEKLFF. The CDR3 coding sequence is TGCGCCAGCAGCTTACCGACAGGGACTAATGAAAAACTGTTTTTT.

This chain uses TRBV5-1 with TRBJ1-2; D not resolved. V was trimmed by 4 bases and J by 4 bases, leaving 14 bases between them. This CDR3 is built from 14 residues. Germline loops: CDR1 SGHRS, CDR2 YFSETQ. The CDR3 nucleotides are TGCGCCAGCAGCCCCCCCGCCGGGTCCTATGGCTACACCTTC. Protein: CASSPPAGSYGYTF.

The chain uses TRBV4-2 and TRBJ1-5, with D hard to call. Trimming shortened V by 5 bases and J by 4 bases, and 12 bases separated the two germline ends. CDR1 is LGHNA and CDR2 is YNFKEQ in the germline V gene. There are 14 residues in the CDR3. The CDR3 is CASSEGWGNQPQHF. The DNA for the CDR3 is TGTGCCAGCAGCGAGGGTTGGGGAAATCAGCCCCAGCATTTT.

The rearrangement joins TRBV25-1 to TRBJ2-5, with 12 bases aligning to TRBD1. V dropped 3 bases and J dropped 5; count of bases not matched to a gene: 4. CDR1 and CDR2 from the germline V gene are MGHDK and SYGVNS. The CDR3 covers 15 residues. Here the CDR3 reads CASSDSGTGGETQYF. CDR3 coding DNA: TGTGCCAGCAGTGATTCCGGGACAGGGGGCGAGACCCAGTACTTC.

The rearrangement links TRBV6-4 to TRBJ1-5; TRBD1 matches 8 bases. This CDR3 region has 15 residues. Per germline, CDR1 MRHNA and CDR2 SNTAGT. The V segment lost 6 bases and the J segment 2 bases; nucleotides outside the gene matches: 6. The CDR3 spells CASSPTGAGNQPQHF. DNA for the CDR3: TGTGCCAGCAGCCCGACAGGGGCGGGCAATCAGCCCCAGCATTTT.

The rearrangement uses TRBV6-5 and TRBJ2-7, with TRBD1 matching over 10 bases. The CDR3 sequence is 14 residues long. CDR1 and CDR2 from the germline V gene are MNHEY and SVGAGI. Unmatched junction bases numbered 5, after V lost 5 bases and J lost 4 bases. The CDR3 coding sequence is TGTGCCAGCAGTGCCGGACAGGGGGTGTACGAGCAGTACTTC. It codes for CASSAGQGVYEQYF.

The J gene is TRBJ1-1, the V gene TRBV2, with TRBD1 matching over 9 bases. CDR3 size: 13 residues. Germline V lookup: CDR1 SNHLY, CDR2 FYNNEI. Trimming removed 6 bases from V and 4 bases from J; junction bases left unmatched: 3. This chain's CDR3 is CASRGQGLTEAFF. DNA for the CDR3: TGTGCCAGCAGGGGACAGGGACTCACTGAAGCTTTCTTT. The whole variable domain, filled in from reference TRBV2 and TRBJ1-1, reads EPEVTQTPSHQVTQMGQEVILRCVPISNHLYFYWYRQILGQKVEFLVSFYNNEISEKSEIFDDQFSVERPDGSNFTLKIRSTKLEDSAMYFCASRGQGLTEAFFGQGTRLTVV.

DNA for the CDR3: TGTGCCAGCAGCGTAGTAAGGGACGGGGGACTAGCGGGACCCAATTACAATGAGCAGTTCTTC. Translated: CASSVVRDGGLAGPNYNEQFF. The rearrangement uses TRBV9 and TRBJ2-1; 13 nucleotides align to TRBD2. This CDR3 region has 21 residues. With 0 bases clipped from V and 4 bases from J, the junction kept 16 bases outside the gene matches. Germline loops: CDR1 SGDLS, CDR2 YYNGEE.

The chain employs TRBV27 and TRBJ1-4; 7 nucleotides align to TRBD1. Per germline, CDR1 MNHEY and CDR2 SMNVEV (reference sequence). This CDR3 has 16 amino acids. After removal of 7 bases from V and 7 bases from J, the junction contained 15 bases not matched to a gene. The CDR3: CASKNRWQGVGEKLFF. The CDR3 DNA reads TGTGCCAGCAAAAATAGGTGGCAGGGGGTCGGTGAAAAACTGTTTTTT.

V and J are TRBV14 and TRBJ2-1; 7 bases match TRBD2. The germline CDR1 and CDR2 sequences are SGHDN and FVKESK. Unmatched junction bases numbered 18, after V lost 0 bases and J lost 4 bases. The CDR3 extends over 20 amino acids. This chain's CDR3 is CASSQDGGRVAGLFYNEQFF. CDR3 sequence (DNA): TGTGCCAGCAGCCAAGACGGGGGGAGGGTAGCGGGCTTGTTTTACAATGAGCAGTTCTTC.

V usage is TRBV7-9 and J usage is TRBJ2-5; D is unresolved. The CDR3 is 12 residues long. The germline CDR1 and CDR2 sequences are SEHNR and FQNEAQ (reference sequence). The V end lost 6 bases, the J end lost 5 bases, and 10 bases lay between the germline ends. The CDR3 protein is CASRPYGETQYF. CDR3 in DNA: TGTGCCAGCAGACCCTACGGGGAGACCCAGTACTTC.

The rearrangement links TRBV29-1 to TRBJ1-5; D is possibly TRBD1 (5 bases). The CDR3 extends over 15 amino acids. Looked up from germline, CDR1 is SQVTM and CDR2 is ANQGSEA. V shed 4 bases and J shed 0 bases, with 13 bases lying between them. The CDR3 loop is CSVAGGAYSNQPQHF. The CDR3 DNA reads as TGCAGCGTTGCAGGAGGGGCCTATAGCAATCAGCCCCAGCATTTT. The complete variable domain, with remaining parts taken from reference TRBV29-1 and TRBJ1-5, reads SAVISQKPSRDICQRGTSLTIQCQVDSQVTMMFWYRQQPGQSLTLIATANQGSEATYESGFVIDKFPISRPNLTFSTLTVSNMSPEDSSIYLCSVAGGAYSNQPQHFGDGTRLSIL.